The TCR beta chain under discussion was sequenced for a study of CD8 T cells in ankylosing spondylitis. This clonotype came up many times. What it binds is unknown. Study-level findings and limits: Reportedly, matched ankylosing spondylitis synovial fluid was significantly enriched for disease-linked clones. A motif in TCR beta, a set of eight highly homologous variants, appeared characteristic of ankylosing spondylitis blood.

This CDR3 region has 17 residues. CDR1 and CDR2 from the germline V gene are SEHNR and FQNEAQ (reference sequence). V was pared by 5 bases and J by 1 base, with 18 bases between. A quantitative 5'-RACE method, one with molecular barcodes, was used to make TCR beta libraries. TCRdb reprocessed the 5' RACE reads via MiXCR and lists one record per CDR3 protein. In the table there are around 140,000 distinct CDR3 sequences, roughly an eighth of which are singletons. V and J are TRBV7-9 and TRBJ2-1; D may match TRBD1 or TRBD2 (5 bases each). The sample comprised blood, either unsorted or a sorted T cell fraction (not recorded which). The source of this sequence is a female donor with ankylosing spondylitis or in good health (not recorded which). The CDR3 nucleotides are TGTGCCAGCAGCCCGACGGGGCGCAGAACATCCTACAATGAGCAGTTCTTC. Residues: CASSPTGRRTSYNEQFF.